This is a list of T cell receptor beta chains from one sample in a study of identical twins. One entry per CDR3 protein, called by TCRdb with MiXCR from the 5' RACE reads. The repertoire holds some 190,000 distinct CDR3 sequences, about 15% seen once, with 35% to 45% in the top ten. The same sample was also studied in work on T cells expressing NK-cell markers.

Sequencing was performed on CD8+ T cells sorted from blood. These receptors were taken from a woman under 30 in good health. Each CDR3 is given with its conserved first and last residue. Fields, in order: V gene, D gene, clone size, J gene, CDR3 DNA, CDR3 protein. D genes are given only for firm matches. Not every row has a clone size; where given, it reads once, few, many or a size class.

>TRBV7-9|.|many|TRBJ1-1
TGTGCCAGCAGCTTAGCGTGGAGGGGTAGAATGAACACTGAAGCTTTCTTT
CASSLAWRGRMNTEAFF
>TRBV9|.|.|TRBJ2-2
TGTGCCAGCAGCCTTCCAATTCGGGATAGCACCGGGGAGCTGTTTTTT
CASSLPIRDSTGELFF
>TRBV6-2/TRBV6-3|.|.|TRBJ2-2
TGTGCCAGCAGTTACCCCGCAGATAAACAGGGGAACACCGGGGAGCTGTTTTTT
CASSYPADKQGNTGELFF
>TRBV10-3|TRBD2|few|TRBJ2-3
TGTGCCACCCAGGCGGGGGGCCTAACAGATACGCAGTATTTT
CATQAGGLTDTQYF
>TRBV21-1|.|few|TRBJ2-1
TGTGCCAGCAGCCCCCACCTCCAGTGGAATTGCTATGAGCAGTTCTTC
CASSPHLQWNCYEQFF
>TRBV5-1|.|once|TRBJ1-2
TGCGCCAGCAGCTTGAGGGGCTCCGCCGGGATTGGCTACACCTTC
CASSLRGSAGIGYTF
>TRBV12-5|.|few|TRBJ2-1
TGTGCTAGTGGTGAATCTGGGCCGGTCAATGAGCAGTTCTTC
CASGESGPVNEQFF
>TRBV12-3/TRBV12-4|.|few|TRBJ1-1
TGTGCCAGCATTAGAGAGTTGAACACTGAAGCTTTCTTT
CASIRELNTEAFF
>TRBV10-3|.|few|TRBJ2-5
TGTGCCATCAGTGAGGCTAGGCGAGAGACCCAGTACTTC
CAISEARRETQYF
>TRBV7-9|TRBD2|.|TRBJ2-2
TGTGCCAGTCCCCTTGCGGGAGTATCTACCGGGGAGCTGTTTTTT
CASPLAGVSTGELFF
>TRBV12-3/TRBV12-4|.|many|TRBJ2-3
TGTGCCAGCAGTTTGTTTGGCGCAGATACGCAGTATTTT
CASSLFGADTQYF
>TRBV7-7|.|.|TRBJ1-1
TGTGCCAGCAGCCCTTTCGATTTGACAGTAAACACTGAAGCTTTCTTT
CASSPFDLTVNTEAFF
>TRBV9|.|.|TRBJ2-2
TGTGCCAGCAGCACTCAGGGGACCGGGGAGCTGTTTTTT
CASSTQGTGELFF
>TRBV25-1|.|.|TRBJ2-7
TGTGCCAGCAGTGGGGGGGGCGAATACGAGCAGTACTTC
CASSGGGEYEQYF
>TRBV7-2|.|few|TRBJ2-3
TGTGCCAGCAGCTTTAGCGGTTTCAGGGATACGCAGTATTTT
CASSFSGFRDTQYF
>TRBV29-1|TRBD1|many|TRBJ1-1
TGCAGCGCGACCCTGACAGGGGTTAACACTGAAGCTTTCTTT
CSATLTGVNTEAFF
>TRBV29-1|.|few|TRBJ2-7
TGCAGCGGAGAAAAGGACTACGAGCAGTACTTC
CSGEKDYEQYF
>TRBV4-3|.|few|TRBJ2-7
TGCGCCAGCAGCCAAGGAGCTAGATCAGGGGGGAGAGGCTACGAGCAGTACTTC
CASSQGARSGGRGYEQYF
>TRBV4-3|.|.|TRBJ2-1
TGCGCCAGCAGCCAGGCTGGGGGCTTGGAGCAGTTCTTC
CASSQAGGLEQFF
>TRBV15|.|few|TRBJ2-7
TGTGCCACCAGCAGCCCCCCTAGATTCGAGCAGTACTTC
CATSSPPRFEQYF
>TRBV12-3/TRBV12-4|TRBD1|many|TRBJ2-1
TGTGCCAGCAGCCGGGACAGCTACAATGAGCAGTTCTTC
CASSRDSYNEQFF
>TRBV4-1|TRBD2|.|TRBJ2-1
TGCGCCAGCAGAGAGCGGGAGAGCGACTCCTACAATGAGCAGTTCTTC
CASRERESDSYNEQFF
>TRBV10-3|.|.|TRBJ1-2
TGTGCCATCAGTGAGTCGTTAGTAGACTATGGCTACACCTTC
CAISESLVDYGYTF
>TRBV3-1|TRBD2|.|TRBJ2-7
TGTGCCAGCAGCCAAGAACCGGGACTAGCGTACGAGCAGTACTTC
CASSQEPGLAYEQYF
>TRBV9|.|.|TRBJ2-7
TGTGCCAGCAGCGTAGGCGGCTCCCACGAGCAGTACTTC
CASSVGGSHEQYF
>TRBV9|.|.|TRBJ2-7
TGTGCCAGCAGCGTTGGGCGAAACTCCTACGAGCAGTACTTC
CASSVGRNSYEQYF
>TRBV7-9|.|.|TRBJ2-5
TGTGCCAGCAGCCCGGGGGAGAGGTTTTACTCCGGGACCCAGTACTTC
CASSPGERFYSGTQYF
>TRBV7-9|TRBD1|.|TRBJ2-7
TGTGCCAGCAGCTTAACGACAGGGGGCGAGCAGTACTTC
CASSLTTGGEQYF
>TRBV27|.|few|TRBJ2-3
TGTGCCAGCAGTTTATGGTCAGGTCATGAATCAGATACGCAGTATTTT
CASSLWSGHESDTQYF
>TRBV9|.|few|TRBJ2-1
TGTGCCAGCAGCGTAAAGTGGGGGAGTAGCCACAATGAGCAGTTCTTC
CASSVKWGSSHNEQFF
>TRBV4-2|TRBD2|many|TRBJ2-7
TGTGCCAGCAGCCAAGAGGAGGTAGCGGGACTACGCGAGCAGTACTTC
CASSQEEVAGLREQYF
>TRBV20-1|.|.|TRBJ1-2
TGCAGTGCTAGAGATCACCGGGAGCCTACTTGGGGCTACACCTTC
CSARDHREPTWGYTF
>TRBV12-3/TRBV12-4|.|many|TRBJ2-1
TGTGCCAGCAGCCTCAGTCTTTCCTCCTACAATGAGCAGTTCTTC
CASSLSLSSYNEQFF
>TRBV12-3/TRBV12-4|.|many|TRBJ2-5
TGTGCCAGCAGTTTGTCGAGGGAGACCCAGTACTTC
CASSLSRETQYF
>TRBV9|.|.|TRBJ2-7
TGTGCCAGCAGCGTAGGGGGGGCGAGGGAGCAGTACTTC
CASSVGGAREQYF
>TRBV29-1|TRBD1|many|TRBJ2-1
TGCAGCGTTGGGGGGTCACAGGGGATATCCTACAATGAGCAGTTCTTC
CSVGGSQGISYNEQFF
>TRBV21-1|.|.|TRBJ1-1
TGTGCCAGCAGCAAAGATGGCGCTGAAGCTTTCTTT
CASSKDGAEAFF
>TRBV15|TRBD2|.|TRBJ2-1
TGTGCCACCAGCAGCGTTGGACTAGCGGACAATGAGCAGTTCTTC
CATSSVGLADNEQFF
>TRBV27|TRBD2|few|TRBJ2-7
TGTGCCAGCAGTTTACTAGCGGGAGCGATCGAGCAGTACTTC
CASSLLAGAIEQYF
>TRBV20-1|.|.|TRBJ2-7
TGCAGTGCTAGAGATCGAAAAGGACCCAGAGCTTACGAGCAGTACTTC
CSARDRKGPRAYEQYF
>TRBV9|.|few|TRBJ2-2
TGTGCCAGCAGCGTAGTGGGTTCCGGGGAGCTGTTTTTT
CASSVVGSGELFF
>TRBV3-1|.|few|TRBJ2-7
TGTGCCTGCTGCCATGGGGGGCGGACCTCCTACGAGCAGTACTTC
CACCHGGRTSYEQYF
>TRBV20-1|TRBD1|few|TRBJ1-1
TGCAGTGCTAGCGACAGGGGGGTCACTGAAGCTTTCTTT
CSASDRGVTEAFF
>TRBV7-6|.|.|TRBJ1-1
TGTGCCAGCAGCTTAGCGCCCGGACAGAACACTGAAGCTTTCTTT
CASSLAPGQNTEAFF
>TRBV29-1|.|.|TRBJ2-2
TGCAGCGTTGAGACCGGGGAGCTGTTTTTT
CSVETGELFF
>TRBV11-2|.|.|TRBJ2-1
TGTGCCAGCAGCTTGGGTTCGGGCCTCCTGAGCTCCTACAATGAGCAGTTCTTC
CASSLGSGLLSSYNEQFF
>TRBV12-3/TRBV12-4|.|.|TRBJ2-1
TGTGCCAGCAGTTTAAAGGATTGGTCGGGTGAGCAGTTCTTC
CASSLKDWSGEQFF
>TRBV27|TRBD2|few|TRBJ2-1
TGTGCCAGCAGTTTTTTGGGCGGGAGAACGGCCTACAATGAGCAGTTCTTC
CASSFLGGRTAYNEQFF
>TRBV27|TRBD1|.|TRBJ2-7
TGTGCCAGCAGTTCCATCGACAGGGCTGACGAGCAGTACTTC
CASSSIDRADEQYF
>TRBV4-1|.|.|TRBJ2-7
TGCGCCAGCAGCCAATACGGACTATACGAGCAGTACTTC
CASSQYGLYEQYF
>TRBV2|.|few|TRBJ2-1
TGTGCCAGCAGTGGAATCAACAACAATGAGCAGTTCTTC
CASSGINNNEQFF
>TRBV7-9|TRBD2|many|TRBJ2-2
TGTGCCAGCACCCTAGCGGGATCCAACACCGGGGAGCTGTTTTTT
CASTLAGSNTGELFF
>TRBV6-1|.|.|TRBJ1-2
TGTGCCAGCAAGGGATTGGGGAACTATGGCTACACCTTC
CASKGLGNYGYTF
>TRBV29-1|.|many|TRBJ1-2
TGCAGCGCCTTAACAGGGAACGCCTATGGCTACACCTTC
CSALTGNAYGYTF
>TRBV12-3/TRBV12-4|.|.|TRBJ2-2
TGTGCCAGCAGTTCTAGTCCCCACACCGGGGAGCTGTTTTTT
CASSSSPHTGELFF
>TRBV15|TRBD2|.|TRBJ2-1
TGTGCCACCAGCAGAGTCACTAGCGACAACAATGAGCAGTTCTTC
CATSRVTSDNNEQFF
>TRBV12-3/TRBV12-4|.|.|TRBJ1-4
TGTGCCAGCAGTTGGGGGGGACGGGAAAAACTGTTTTTT
CASSWGGREKLFF